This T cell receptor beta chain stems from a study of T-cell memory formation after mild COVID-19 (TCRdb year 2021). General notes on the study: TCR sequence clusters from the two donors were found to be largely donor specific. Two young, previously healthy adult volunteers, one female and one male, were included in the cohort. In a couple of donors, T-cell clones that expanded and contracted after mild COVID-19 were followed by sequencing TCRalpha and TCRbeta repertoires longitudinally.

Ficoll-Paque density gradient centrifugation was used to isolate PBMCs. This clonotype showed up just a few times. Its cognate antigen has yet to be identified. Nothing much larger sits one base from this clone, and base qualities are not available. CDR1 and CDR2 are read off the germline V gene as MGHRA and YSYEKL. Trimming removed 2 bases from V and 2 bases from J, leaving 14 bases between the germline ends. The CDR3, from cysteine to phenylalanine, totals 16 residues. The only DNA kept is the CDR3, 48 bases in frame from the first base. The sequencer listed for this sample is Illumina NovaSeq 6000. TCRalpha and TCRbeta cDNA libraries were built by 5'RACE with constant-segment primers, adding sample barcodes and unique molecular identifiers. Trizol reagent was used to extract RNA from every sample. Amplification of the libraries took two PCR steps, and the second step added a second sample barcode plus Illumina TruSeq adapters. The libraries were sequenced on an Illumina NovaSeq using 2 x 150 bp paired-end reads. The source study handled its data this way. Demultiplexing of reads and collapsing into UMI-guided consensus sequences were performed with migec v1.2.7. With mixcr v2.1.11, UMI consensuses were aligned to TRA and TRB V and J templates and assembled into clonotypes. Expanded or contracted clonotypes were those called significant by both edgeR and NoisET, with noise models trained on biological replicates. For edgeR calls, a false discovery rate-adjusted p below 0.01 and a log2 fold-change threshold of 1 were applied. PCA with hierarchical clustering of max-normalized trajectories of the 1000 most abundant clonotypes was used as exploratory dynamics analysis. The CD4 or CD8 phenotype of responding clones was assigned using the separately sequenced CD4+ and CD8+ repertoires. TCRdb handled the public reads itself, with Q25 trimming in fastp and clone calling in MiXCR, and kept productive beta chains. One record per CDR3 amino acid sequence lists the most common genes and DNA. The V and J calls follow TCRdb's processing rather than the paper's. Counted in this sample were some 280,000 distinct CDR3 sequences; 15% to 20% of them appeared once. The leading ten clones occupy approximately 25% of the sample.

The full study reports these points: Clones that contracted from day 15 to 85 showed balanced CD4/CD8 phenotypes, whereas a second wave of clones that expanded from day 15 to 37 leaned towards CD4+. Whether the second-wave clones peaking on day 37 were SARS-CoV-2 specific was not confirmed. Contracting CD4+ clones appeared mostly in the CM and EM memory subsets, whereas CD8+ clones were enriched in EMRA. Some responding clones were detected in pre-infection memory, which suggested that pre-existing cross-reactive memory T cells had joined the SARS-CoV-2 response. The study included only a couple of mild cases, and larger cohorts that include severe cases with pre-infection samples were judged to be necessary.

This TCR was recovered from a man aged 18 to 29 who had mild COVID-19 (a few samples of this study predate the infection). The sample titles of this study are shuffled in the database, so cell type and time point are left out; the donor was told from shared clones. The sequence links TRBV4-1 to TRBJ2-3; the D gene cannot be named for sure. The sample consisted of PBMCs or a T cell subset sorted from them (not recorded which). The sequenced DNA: TGCGCCAGCAGCCAACTGTCCTTGCCCTCCACAGATACGCAGTATTTT. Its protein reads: CASSQLSLPSTDTQYF.